This TCR beta chain was sequenced during a study of blood T cell repertoires in COVID-19. Study at large: Samples came from the United States, Italy and Spain, spanning acute and convalescent COVID-19. Nucleic acid was either cDNA or gDNA, and it came from T cells, B-cell-depleted T cells, or PBMCs.

The CDR3 totals 16 residues. The V end lost 6 bases, the J end lost 2 bases, and 17 bases lay between the germline ends. The assay was immunoSEQ multiplex PCR, and TCRdb's table has in-frame clones only and misses some. The sample yields approximately 130,000 clones, roughly four fifths seen once. The receptor was isolated from a human donor in a cohort sampled during active COVID-19. V and J are TRBV6-7 and TRBJ1-5; TRBD1 might be the D (5 bases). TRBV6-7 qualifies as an ORF whose function is uncertain. The specimen sequenced was peripheral blood. The CDR3 reads CASRGEGRDGNQPQHF. CDR3 DNA sequence: TGTGCCAGCAGAGGGGAAGGAAGGGATGGCAATCAGCCCCAGCATTTT.